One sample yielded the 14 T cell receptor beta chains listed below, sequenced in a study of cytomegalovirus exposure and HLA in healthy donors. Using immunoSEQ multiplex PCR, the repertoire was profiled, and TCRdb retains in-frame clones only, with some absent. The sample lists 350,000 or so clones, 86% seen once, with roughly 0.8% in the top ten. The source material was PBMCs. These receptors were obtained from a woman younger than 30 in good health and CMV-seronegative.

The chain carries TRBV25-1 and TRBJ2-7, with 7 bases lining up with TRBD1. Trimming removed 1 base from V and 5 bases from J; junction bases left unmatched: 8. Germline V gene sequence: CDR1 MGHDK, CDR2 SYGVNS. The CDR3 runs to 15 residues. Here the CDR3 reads CASSESGTARHEQYF. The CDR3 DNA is TGTGCCAGCAGTGAATCCGGGACAGCTCGTCACGAGCAGTACTTC.

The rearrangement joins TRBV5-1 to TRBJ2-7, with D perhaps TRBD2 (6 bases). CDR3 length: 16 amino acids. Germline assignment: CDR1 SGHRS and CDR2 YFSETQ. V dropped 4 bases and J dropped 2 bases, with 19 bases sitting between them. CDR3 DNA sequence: TGCGCCAGCAGCAACCCCCCCGGAGGGACTCCCTACGAGCAGTACTTC. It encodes CASSNPPGGTPYEQYF.

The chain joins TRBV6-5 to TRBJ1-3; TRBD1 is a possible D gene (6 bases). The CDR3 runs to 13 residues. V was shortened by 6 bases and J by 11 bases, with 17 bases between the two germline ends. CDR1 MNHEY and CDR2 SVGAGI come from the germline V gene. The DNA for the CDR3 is TGTGCCAGCAGCAACCCCAGGGGTTCGTCCATATATTTT. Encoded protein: CASSNPRGSSIYF.

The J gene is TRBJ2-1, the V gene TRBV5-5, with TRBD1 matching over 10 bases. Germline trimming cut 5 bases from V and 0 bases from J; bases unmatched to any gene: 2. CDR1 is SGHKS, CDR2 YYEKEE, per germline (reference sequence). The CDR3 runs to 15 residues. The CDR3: CASRRDRGSYNEQFF. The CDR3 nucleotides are TGTGCCAGCAGAAGGGACAGGGGCTCCTACAATGAGCAGTTCTTC.

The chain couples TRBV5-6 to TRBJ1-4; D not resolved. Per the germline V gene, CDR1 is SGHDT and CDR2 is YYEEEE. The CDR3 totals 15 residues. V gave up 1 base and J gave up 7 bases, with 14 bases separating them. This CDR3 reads CASSLIAVMGEKLFF. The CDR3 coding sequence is TGTGCCAGCAGCTTGATCGCGGTTATGGGTGAAAAACTGTTTTTT.

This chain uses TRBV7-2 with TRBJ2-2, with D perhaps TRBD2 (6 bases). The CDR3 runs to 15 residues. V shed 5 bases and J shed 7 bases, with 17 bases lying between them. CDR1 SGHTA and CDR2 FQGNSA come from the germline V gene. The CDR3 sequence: CASSPTGVSGGELFF. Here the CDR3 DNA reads TGTGCCAGCAGCCCTACGGGAGTTTCGGGCGGGGAGCTGTTTTTT.

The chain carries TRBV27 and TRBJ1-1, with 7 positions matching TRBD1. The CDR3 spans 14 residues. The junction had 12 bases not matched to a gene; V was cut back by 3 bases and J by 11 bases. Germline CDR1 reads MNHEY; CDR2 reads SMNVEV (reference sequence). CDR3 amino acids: CASSLKGGASRAFF. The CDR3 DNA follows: TGTGCCAGCAGTTTGAAAGGGGGCGCGTCCCGCGCTTTCTTT.

The CDR3 DNA reads TGCGCCAGCAGCTCAAGGACAGGGGGCCCTGGGAACACCGGGGAGCTGTTTTTT. Protein: CASSSRTGGPGNTGELFF. This chain uses TRBV5-1 with TRBJ2-2, with 11 bases fitting TRBD1. Germline CDR1 and CDR2: SGHRS and YFSETQ. V lost 3 bases to trimming and J lost 1 base; unmatched junction nucleotides: 8. The CDR3 has 18 amino acids.

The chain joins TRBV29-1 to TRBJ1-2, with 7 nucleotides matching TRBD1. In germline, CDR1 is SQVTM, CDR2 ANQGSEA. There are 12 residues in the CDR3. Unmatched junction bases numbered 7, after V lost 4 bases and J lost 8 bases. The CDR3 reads CSVAGTVEGYTF. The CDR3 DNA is TGCAGCGTTGCGGGGACAGTAGAAGGCTACACCTTC.

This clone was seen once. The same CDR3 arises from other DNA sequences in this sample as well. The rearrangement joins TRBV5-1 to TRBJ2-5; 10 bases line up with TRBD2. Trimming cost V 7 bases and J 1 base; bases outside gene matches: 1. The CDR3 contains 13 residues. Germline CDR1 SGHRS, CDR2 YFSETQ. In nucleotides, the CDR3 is TGCGCCAGCTCTAGCGGGAGCCAAGAGACCCAGTACTTC. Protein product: CASSSGSQETQYF. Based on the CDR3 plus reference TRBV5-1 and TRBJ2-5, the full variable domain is KAGVTQTPRYLIKTRGQQVTLSCSPISGHRSVSWYQQTPGQGLQFLFEYFSETQRNKGNFPGRFSGRQFSNSRSEMNVSTLELGDSALYLCASSSGSQETQYFGPGTRLLVL.

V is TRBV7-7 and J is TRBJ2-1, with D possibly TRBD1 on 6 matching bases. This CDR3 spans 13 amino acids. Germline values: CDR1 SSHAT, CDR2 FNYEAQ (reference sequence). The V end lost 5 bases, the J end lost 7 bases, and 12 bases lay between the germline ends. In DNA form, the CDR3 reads TGTGCCAGCAGCCCGGGACAAGGGAATGAGCAGTTCTTC. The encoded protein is CASSPGQGNEQFF. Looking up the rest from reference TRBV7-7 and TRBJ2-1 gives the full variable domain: GAGVSQSPRYKVTKRGQDVTLRCDPISSHATLYWYQQALGQGPEFLTYFNYEAQPDKSGLPSDRFSAERPEGSISTLTIQRTEQRDSAMYRCASSPGQGNEQFFGPGTRLTVL.

The chain's CDR3 is CASTLSLGTGFNEQFF. DNA for the CDR3: TGTGCCAGCACTCTAAGCCTAGGGACAGGGTTTAATGAGCAGTTCTTC. The genes are TRBV28 and TRBJ2-1; 9 bases match TRBD1. This CDR3 has 16 amino acids. With 7 bases clipped from V and 7 bases from J, the junction kept 14 bases outside the gene matches. The V gene's germline CDR1 is MDHEN and CDR2 SYDVKM.

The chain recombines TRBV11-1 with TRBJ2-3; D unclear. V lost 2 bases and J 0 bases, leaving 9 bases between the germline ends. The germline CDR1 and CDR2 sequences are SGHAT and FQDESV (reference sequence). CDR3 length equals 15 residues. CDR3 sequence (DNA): TGTGCCAGCAGCTTAAGCTACCCGAGCACAGATACGCAGTATTTT. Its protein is CASSLSYPSTDTQYF. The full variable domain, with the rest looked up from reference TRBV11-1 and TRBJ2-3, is EAEVAQSPRYKITEKSQAVAFWCDPISGHATLYWYRQILGQGPELLVQFQDESVVDDSQLPKDRFSAERLKGVDSTLKIQPAELGDSAMYLCASSLSYPSTDTQYFGPGTRLTVL.

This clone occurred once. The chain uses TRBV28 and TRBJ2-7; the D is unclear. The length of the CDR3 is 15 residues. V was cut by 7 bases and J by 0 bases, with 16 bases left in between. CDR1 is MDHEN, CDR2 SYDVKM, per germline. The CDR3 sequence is CASTPPGYLSYEQYF. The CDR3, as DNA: TGTGCCAGCACCCCCCCAGGTTATCTCTCCTACGAGCAGTACTTC.